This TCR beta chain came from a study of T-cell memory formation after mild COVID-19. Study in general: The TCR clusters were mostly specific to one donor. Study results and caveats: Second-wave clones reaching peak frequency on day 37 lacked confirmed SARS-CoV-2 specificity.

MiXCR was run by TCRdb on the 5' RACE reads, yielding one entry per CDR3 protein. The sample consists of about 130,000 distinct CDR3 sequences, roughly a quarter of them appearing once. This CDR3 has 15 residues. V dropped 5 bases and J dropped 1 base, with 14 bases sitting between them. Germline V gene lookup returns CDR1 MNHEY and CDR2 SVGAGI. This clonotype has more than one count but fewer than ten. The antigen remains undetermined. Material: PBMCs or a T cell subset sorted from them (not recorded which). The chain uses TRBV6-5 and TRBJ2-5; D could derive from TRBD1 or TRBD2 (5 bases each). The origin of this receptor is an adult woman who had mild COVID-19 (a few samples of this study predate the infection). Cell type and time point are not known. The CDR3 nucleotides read TGTGCCAGCAGTCCCCCGGGACGCCCCCAAGAGACCCAGTACTTC. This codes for CASSPPGRPQETQYF.